These 9 T cell receptor beta chains were sequenced from one sample in a study of T cell repertoires in ileal Crohn's disease. Assay: immunoSEQ multiplex PCR; the TCRdb copy retains only in-frame clones and omits some. The data hold 14,000 or so clones, with 70% observed a single time. Sequencing was performed on ileal tissue. These receptor sequences come from an adult with Crohn's disease.

V gene TRBV27 combines with J gene TRBJ1-5, with D unresolved. Trimming shortened V by 3 bases and J by 3 bases, and 9 bases separated the two germline ends. The CDR3 has 14 amino acids. In germline, CDR1 is MNHEY, CDR2 SMNVEV (reference sequence). CDR3 sequence (DNA): TGTGCCAGCAGTTTTAAGTCCACCAATCAGCCCCAGCATTTT. Translated, it gives CASSFKSTNQPQHF.

J is TRBJ1-1 and V is TRBV5-1; 7 nucleotides agree with TRBD1. CDR1 and CDR2 (germline): SGHRS, YFSETQ. The junction had 3 bases not matched to a gene; V was cut back by 4 bases and J by 0 bases. The CDR3 is made up of 14 amino acids. CDR3 in DNA: TGCGCCAGCAGCCGGGACAGCTTGAACACTGAAGCTTTCTTT. This translates into CASSRDSLNTEAFF.

This rearrangement joins TRBV7-3 to TRBJ2-5; D is uncertain. V was pared by 5 bases and J by 5 bases, with 18 bases between. Looked up from germline, CDR1 is SGHTA and CDR2 is FQGTGA. This CDR3 region has 15 residues. The CDR3 reads CASSPSGLLGETQYF. The CDR3 DNA is TGTGCCAGCAGCCCCTCGGGCCTCCTTGGGGAGACCCAGTACTTC.

The V call is TRBV7-6, the J call TRBJ2-2, with 8 bases aligning to TRBD1. CDR3 length: 16 residues. The V gene's germline CDR1 is SGHVS and CDR2 FNYEAQ. V lost 5 bases, J lost 4 bases, and 9 bases stayed unmatched. CDR3 in amino acids: CASSGRTGFFTGELFF. In DNA, the CDR3 is TGTGCCAGCAGCGGGAGGACAGGGTTTTTCACCGGGGAGCTGTTTTTT.

The genes are TRBV5-1 and TRBJ2-7; tentative D call: TRBD1 (6 bases). The CDR3 runs to 13 residues. From germline, CDR1 is SGHRS and CDR2 YFSETQ. Deletions cut 8 bases from V and 4 bases from J, with 16 bases between. The CDR3 bases are TGCGCCAGTGCAGGGGTGGCCCGTTACGAGCAGTACTTC. Protein: CASAGVARYEQYF.

The V and J genes are TRBV27 and TRBJ2-2, with 7 bases aligning to TRBD1. This CDR3 contains 15 residues. Germline V gene lookup returns CDR1 MNHEY and CDR2 SMNVEV (reference sequence). With 5 bases clipped from V and 4 bases from J, the junction kept 7 bases outside the gene matches. The CDR3 protein is CASSHRGRSTGELFF. Written as DNA, the CDR3 is TGTGCCAGCAGTCACAGGGGTCGAAGCACCGGGGAGCTGTTTTTT.

The chain joins TRBV4-1 to TRBJ2-5; weak D call: TRBD2 (6 bases). Germline CDR1 is MGHRA and CDR2 is YSYEKL. V lost 0 bases to trimming and J lost 5 bases, with 10 bases between them. The CDR3 has 14 amino acids. This CDR3 is CASSQEHLAETQYF. CDR3 in DNA: TGCGCCAGCAGCCAAGAGCACCTAGCGGAGACCCAGTACTTC.

About this clone: This sample also contains other DNA sequences that code for the same CDR3. The genes are TRBV5-1 and TRBJ2-3, with no clear D. V shed 1 base and J shed 2 bases, with 8 bases lying between them. The CDR3 length is 14 residues. Per the germline V gene, CDR1 is SGHRS and CDR2 is YFSETQ. The CDR3 DNA sequence: TGCGCCAGCAGCTTGAACTCCTACACAGATACGCAGTATTTT. Protein sequence: CASSLNSYTDTQYF.

This rearrangement joins TRBV12-1 to TRBJ1-1; TRBD1 reflects the table's D call only, with no check against the DNA. TRBV12-1 represents a pseudogene. This CDR3 region has 13 residues. Here the CDR3 DNA reads TGTGCCAGCAGCTCACATCAAAACACTGAAGCTTTCTTT. Protein product: CASSSHQNTEAFF.